This paragraph reports one T cell receptor (beta chain). The sample comes from a study of identical twins. TCRdb reanalysed the 5' RACE reads using MiXCR and keeps one entry per CDR3 protein. The sample carries hundreds of thousands of distinct CDR3 sequences, approximately 22% recorded once. The sample was also linked to a second study, of T cells expressing NK-cell markers. In that study: Of the CD8+ T cell pool in about 6 donors, roughly 1.0-7.5% was accounted for by dominant NKG2C+ clonotypes. HCMV specificity of expanded NKG2C+ T cell clones remained unclear.

The sample taken for sequencing was PBMCs. The sequence derives from a woman between 18 and 30 years old in good health.

The CDR3, as DNA: TGCGCCAGCAGCTTGGTTGGATTTGTGGATTCACCCCTCCACTTT. This translates into CASSLVGFVDSPLHF. J is TRBJ1-6 and V is TRBV5-1, with no clear D. The CDR3 is 15 amino acids. Germline loops: CDR1 SGHRS, CDR2 YFSETQ. V was shortened by 0 bases and J by 8 bases, with 12 bases between the two germline ends.